The clone carrying this T cell receptor (beta chain) appeared many times. What it binds is unknown. Trimming at V came to 1 base and at J to 10 bases, leaving 7 bases not matched to a gene. This CDR3 region has 14 residues. From germline, CDR1 is DFQATT and CDR2 SNEGSKA (reference sequence). The data were taken from a study of neurological immune-mediated disorders. Points from the study as a whole: HTLV-1-associated myelopathy had the most TCR clonal expansion, whereas multiple sclerosis had the least (lower than in healthy controls).

The method for making cDNA was 5'RACE, and it used 10-nucleotide random UMIs. Sequencing runs each generated in excess of 170 million TCR-beta sequences derived from 15-18 subjects. A single record per CDR3 protein comes from TCRdb applying MiXCR to the 5' RACE reads. This repertoire shows under 70,000 distinct CDR3 sequences, around 5.2% found once; its top ten account for about 2.6%. The receptor comes from a woman under 40 with multiple sclerosis. The sample consisted of PBMCs. The chain uses TRBV20-1 and TRBJ1-6; 7 bases are shared with TRBD1. As DNA, the CDR3 is TGCAGTGCTAGAGGGACAGGCGGTCGGTCACCCCTCCACTTT. As protein: CSARGTGGRSPLHF.